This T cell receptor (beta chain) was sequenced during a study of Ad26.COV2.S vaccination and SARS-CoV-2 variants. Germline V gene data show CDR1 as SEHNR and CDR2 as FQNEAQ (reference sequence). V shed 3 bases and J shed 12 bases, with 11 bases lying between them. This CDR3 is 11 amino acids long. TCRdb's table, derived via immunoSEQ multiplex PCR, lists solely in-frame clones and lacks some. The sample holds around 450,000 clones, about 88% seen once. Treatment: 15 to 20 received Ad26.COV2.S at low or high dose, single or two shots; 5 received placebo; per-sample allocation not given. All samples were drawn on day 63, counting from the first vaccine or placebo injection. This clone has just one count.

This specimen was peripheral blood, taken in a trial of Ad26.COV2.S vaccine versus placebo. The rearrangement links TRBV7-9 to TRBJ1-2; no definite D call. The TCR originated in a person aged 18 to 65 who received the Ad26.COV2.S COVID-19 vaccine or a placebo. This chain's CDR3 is CASSFRSEDTF. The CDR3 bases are TGTGCCAGCAGCTTTCGCTCGGAAGACACCTTC.